The present entry profiles one T cell receptor (beta chain) with its context. Germline values: CDR1 SGHVS, CDR2 FNYEAQ. There are 13 residues in the CDR3. The V and J ends lost 5 bases and 2 bases respectively, with 7 bases between them. The data stem from a study of blood T cell repertoires in COVID-19. Some clones are missing from TCRdb's copy, which holds only in-frame ones; the method was immunoSEQ multiplex PCR. The sample includes about 64,000 clones, 75% to 85% of them seen just once. The TCR comes from a man aged 80 or over with acute or convalescent COVID-19. This chain joins TRBV7-6 and TRBJ1-5; no firm D call. The source material was peripheral blood. The CDR3 here is CASSPYGNQPQHF. The DNA of the CDR3 is TGTGCCAGCAGCCCGTATGGCAATCAGCCCCAGCATTTT.